This T cell receptor (beta chain) was identified during a study of blood T cell repertoires in COVID-19. Looking at the study overall: Samples of COVID-19 (acute and convalescent) were obtained from the United States, Italy and Spain. PBMCs, B-cell-depleted T cells, or T cells provided the cDNA or gDNA that made up the material.

The V gene's germline CDR1 is LNHDA and CDR2 SQIVND (reference sequence). V lost 0 bases and J lost 2; bases outside the gene matches: 7. This CDR3 spans 19 amino acids. As originally analysed: The assay estimated nucleated cells by amplifying reference gene primers. The repertoire was sequenced with immunoSEQ multiplex PCR; TCRdb's copy has only in-frame clones and lacks some. That table gives V, J and clone size, and the DNA gave D and trimming. The sample lists around 58,000 clones, 65% to 90% occurring once. The chain uses TRBV19 and TRBJ2-1, with 13 nucleotides matching TRBD2. Sequences were obtained from peripheral blood. The receptor was derived from a human donor in a cohort sampled during active COVID-19. The CDR3 bases are TGTGCCAGTAGTATAGAGGGGCCGGGACTAGCGGGGACCTACAATGAGCAGTTCTTC. This encodes CASSIEGPGLAGTYNEQFF.